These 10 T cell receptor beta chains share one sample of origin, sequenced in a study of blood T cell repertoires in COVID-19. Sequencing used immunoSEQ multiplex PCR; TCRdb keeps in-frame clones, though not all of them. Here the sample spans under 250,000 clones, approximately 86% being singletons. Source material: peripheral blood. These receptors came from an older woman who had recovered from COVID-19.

In DNA, the CDR3 is TGTGCCAGCAGCTTATTCACTAGGGACGAGCAGTACTTC. Its protein product is CASSLFTRDEQYF. The rearrangement joins TRBV7-9 to TRBJ2-7; D is perhaps TRBD2 (5 bases). The CDR3 loop spans 13 amino acids. CDR1 is SEHNR, CDR2 FQNEAQ, per germline (reference sequence). V lost 2 bases to trimming and J lost 5 bases, with 10 bases between them.

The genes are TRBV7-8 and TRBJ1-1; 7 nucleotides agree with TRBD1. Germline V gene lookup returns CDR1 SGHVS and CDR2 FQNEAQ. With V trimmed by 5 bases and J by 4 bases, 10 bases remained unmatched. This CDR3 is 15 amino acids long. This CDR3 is CASSQRQGRGTEAFF. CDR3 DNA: TGTGCCAGCAGCCAGCGACAGGGTAGGGGCACTGAAGCTTTCTTT.

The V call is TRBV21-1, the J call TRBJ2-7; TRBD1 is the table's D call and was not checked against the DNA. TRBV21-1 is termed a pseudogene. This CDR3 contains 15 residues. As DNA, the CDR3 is TGTGCCAGCAGCCCGGGACAGAACAACTCCTACGAGCAGTACTTC. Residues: CASSPGQNNSYEQYF.

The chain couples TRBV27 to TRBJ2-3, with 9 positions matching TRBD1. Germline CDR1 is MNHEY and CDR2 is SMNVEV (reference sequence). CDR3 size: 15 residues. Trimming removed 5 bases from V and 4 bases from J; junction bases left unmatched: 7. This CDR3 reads CASSTRTGAPDTQYF. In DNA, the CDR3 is TGTGCCAGCAGTACCCGGACAGGGGCCCCAGATACGCAGTATTTT.

The DNA for the CDR3 is TGTGCCAGCAGTGACGAGTTGAACACTGAAGCTTTCTTT. It yields the protein CASSDELNTEAFF. This sequence joins TRBV6-4 and TRBJ1-1; no clear D gene. The length of the CDR3 is 13 residues. From germline, CDR1 is MRHNA and CDR2 SNTAGT. V gave up 2 bases and J gave up 0 bases, with 4 bases separating them.

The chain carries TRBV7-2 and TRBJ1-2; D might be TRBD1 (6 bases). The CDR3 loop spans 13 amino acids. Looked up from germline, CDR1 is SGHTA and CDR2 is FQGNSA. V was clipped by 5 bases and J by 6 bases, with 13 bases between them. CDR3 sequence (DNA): TGTGCCAGCAGCGAGCAGGGGACCGATGGCTACACCTTC. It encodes CASSEQGTDGYTF.

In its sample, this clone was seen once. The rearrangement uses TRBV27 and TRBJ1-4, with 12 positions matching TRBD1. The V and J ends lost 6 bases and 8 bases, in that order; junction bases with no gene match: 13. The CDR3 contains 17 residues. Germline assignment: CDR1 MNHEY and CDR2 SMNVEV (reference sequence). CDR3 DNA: TGTGCCAGCAGACCGGGACAGGGGGCGGGGAATTGGGAAAAACTGTTTTTT. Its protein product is CASRPGQGAGNWEKLFF.

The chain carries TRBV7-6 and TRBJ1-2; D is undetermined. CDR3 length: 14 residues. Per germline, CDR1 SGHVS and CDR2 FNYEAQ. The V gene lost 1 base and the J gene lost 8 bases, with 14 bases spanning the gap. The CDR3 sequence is CASSLDPGTFGYTF. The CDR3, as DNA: TGTGCCAGCAGCTTAGATCCGGGAACCTTCGGCTACACCTTC.

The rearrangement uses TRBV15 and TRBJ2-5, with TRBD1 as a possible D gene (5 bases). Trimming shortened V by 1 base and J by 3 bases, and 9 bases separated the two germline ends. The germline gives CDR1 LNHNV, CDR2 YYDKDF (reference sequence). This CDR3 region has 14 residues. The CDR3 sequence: CATSRVSREETQYF. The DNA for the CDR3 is TGTGCCACCAGCAGAGTTAGCAGGGAAGAGACCCAGTACTTC.

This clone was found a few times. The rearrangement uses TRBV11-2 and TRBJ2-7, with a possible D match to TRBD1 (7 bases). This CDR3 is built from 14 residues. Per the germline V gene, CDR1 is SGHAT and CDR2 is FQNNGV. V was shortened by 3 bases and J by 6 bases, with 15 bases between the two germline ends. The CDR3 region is CASSFDRVGLEQYF. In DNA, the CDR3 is TGTGCCAGCAGCTTCGACAGGGTGGGACTCGAGCAGTACTTC.